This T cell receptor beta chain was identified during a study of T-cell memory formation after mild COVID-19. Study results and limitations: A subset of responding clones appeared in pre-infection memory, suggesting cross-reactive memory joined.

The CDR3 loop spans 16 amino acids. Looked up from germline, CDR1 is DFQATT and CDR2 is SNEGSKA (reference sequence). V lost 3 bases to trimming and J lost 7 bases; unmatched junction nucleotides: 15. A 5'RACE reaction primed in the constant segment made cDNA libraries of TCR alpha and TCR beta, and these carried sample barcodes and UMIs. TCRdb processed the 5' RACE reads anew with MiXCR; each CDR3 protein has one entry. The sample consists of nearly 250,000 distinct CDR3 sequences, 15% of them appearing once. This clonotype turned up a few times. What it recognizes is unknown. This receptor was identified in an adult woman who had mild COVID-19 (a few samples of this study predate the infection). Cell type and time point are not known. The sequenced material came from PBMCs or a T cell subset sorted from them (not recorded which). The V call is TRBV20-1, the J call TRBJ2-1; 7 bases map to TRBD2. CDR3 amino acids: CSASVPRAGVANEQFF. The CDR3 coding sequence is TGCAGTGCTAGCGTGCCACGGGCGGGAGTCGCGAATGAGCAGTTCTTC.